This is a list of T cell receptor beta chains from one sample in a study of cytomegalovirus exposure and HLA in healthy donors. The table came from immunoSEQ multiplex PCR; TCRdb's copy has only in-frame clones and leaves some out. The sample has about 140,000 clones, 82% seen once. Sequencing was performed on PBMCs. The receptors derive from an older woman in good health and CMV-seropositive. CDR3s include the opening cysteine and the closing phenylalanine or tryptophan. The D gene is left open where the match is weak. Clone size, where shown, is once, few, many, or a class for clones that have expanded.

D,size,V,J,CDR3,DNA
TRBD1,-,TRBV28,TRBJ1-4,CASSLGTGEVKLFF,TGTGCCAGCAGTTTAGGGACAGGGGAAGTAAAACTGTTTTTT
TRBD1,-,TRBV19,TRBJ2-1,CASSMDRVYNEQFF,TGTGCCAGTAGTATGGACAGGGTTTACAATGAGCAGTTCTTC
TRBD2,-,TRBV7-2,TRBJ2-7,CASSPLAGGPEQYF,TGTGCCAGCAGCCCCCTAGCGGGAGGGCCTGAGCAGTACTTC
-,-,TRBV5-1,TRBJ2-3,CASSSLQGINTDTQYF,TGCGCCAGCAGCTCCCTCCAGGGAATTAACACAGATACGCAGTATTTT
TRBD2,-,TRBV27,TRBJ2-1,CASSPIFGRASYNEQFF,TGTGCCAGCAGTCCCATATTCGGGAGGGCCTCGTACAATGAGCAGTTCTTC
-,-,TRBV11-2,TRBJ2-6,CASSLSRAGANVLTF,TGTGCCAGCAGCTTATCCAGGGCTGGGGCCAACGTCCTGACTTTC
-,-,TRBV5-1,TRBJ2-7,CASSLELGVGSYEQYF,TGCGCCAGCAGCTTGGAGTTGGGAGTCGGGTCCTACGAGCAGTACTTC
-,-,TRBV7-9,TRBJ1-1,CASSLMRSTVNTEAFF,TGTGCCAGCAGCTTGATGCGATCTACAGTGAACACTGAAGCTTTCTTT
-,-,TRBV7-3,TRBJ2-3,CASSFRTTTDTQYF,TGTGCCAGCAGCTTTCGGACTACCACAGATACGCAGTATTTT
TRBD1,-,TRBV28,TRBJ1-4,CASSPWDRAKWEKLFF,TGTGCCAGCAGTCCTTGGGACAGGGCTAAATGGGAAAAACTGTTTTTT
-,-,TRBV15,TRBJ2-5,CATSREGSRETQYF,TGTGCCACCAGCAGAGAAGGATCGAGGGAGACCCAGTACTTC
TRBD2,-,TRBV18,TRBJ2-1,CASSPGPGLANEQFF,TGTGCCAGCTCACCAGGGCCGGGACTAGCGAATGAGCAGTTCTTC
TRBD2,few,TRBV7-2,TRBJ2-5,CASSSPSGRGRLQETQYF,TGTGCCAGCAGCTCACCGAGTGGGCGGGGGAGGCTCCAAGAGACCCAGTACTTC
-,-,TRBV19,TRBJ1-3,CASSARGNTIYF,TGTGCCAGTAGTGCTAGAGGAAACACCATATATTTT
TRBD1,-,TRBV7-2,TRBJ2-7,CASSREDRVSYEQYF,TGTGCCAGCAGCCGCGAGGACAGGGTCTCCTACGAGCAGTACTTC
-,-,TRBV15,TRBJ2-1,CATSLDGDNEQFF,TGTGCCACCAGTCTGGACGGGGACAATGAGCAGTTCTTC
-,-,TRBV5-1,TRBJ1-2,CASSEQGRGGYTF,TGCGCCAGCAGCGAACAGGGTAGGGGCGGCTACACCTTC
-,-,TRBV14,TRBJ1-4,CASSRGTATTNEKLFF,TGTGCCAGCAGCCGCGGGACGGCTACAACTAATGAAAAACTGTTTTTT
-,-,TRBV7-2,TRBJ2-1,CASSRPRSGQTEQFF,TGTGCCAGCAGCCGCCCCCGGAGCGGCCAAACCGAGCAGTTCTTC
-,-,TRBV19,TRBJ1-5,CASSDSSNQPQHF,TGTGCCAGTAGTGACAGTTCCAATCAGCCCCAGCATTTT
TRBD1,-,TRBV4-1,TRBJ2-7,CASSQARQGAYEQYF,TGCGCCAGCAGCCAAGCACGACAGGGGGCGTACGAGCAGTACTTC
-,-,TRBV5-6,TRBJ2-3,CASSFGQSFTDTQYF,TGTGCCAGCAGCTTTGGACAGTCCTTCACAGATACGCAGTATTTT
TRBD1,few,TRBV27,TRBJ1-5,CASRIGQGLGQPQHF,TGTGCCAGCAGGATCGGACAGGGATTAGGTCAGCCCCAGCATTTT
TRBD1,-,TRBV5-4,TRBJ1-2,CASSLGTDGYGYTF,TGTGCCAGCAGCCTCGGGACAGACGGCTATGGCTACACCTTC
-,-,TRBV7-2,TRBJ1-4,CASSTDTGLGATNEKLFF,TGTGCCAGCAGCACAGACACAGGTCTAGGGGCAACTAATGAAAAACTGTTTTTT
TRBD2,-,TRBV7-9,TRBJ2-1,CAEGVAGDGYNEQFF,TGTGCCGAAGGGGTAGCGGGAGATGGGTACAATGAGCAGTTCTTC
TRBD2,-,TRBV13,TRBJ2-7,CASSPQRDMSYEQYF,TGTGCCAGCAGCCCCCAGCGGGATATGTCCTACGAGCAGTACTTC
-,-,TRBV18,TRBJ2-1,CASSPDGSSYNEQFF,TGTGCCAGCTCACCAGACGGGAGCTCCTACAATGAGCAGTTCTTC
-,few,TRBV27,TRBJ1-1,CASSFGREVTEAFF,TGTGCCAGCAGTTTCGGCAGGGAAGTCACTGAAGCTTTCTTT
TRBD2,-,TRBV6-6,TRBJ2-1,CASRPGTTNEQFF,TGTGCCAGCAGACCCGGGACTACCAATGAGCAGTTCTTC
-,-,TRBV14,TRBJ1-1,CASSQWGQGHTEAFF,TGTGCCAGCAGCCAATGGGGGCAGGGCCACACTGAAGCTTTCTTT
TRBD1,-,TRBV28,TRBJ1-1,CASSLYRDRGFTMNTEAFF,TGTGCCAGCAGTTTGTACCGGGACAGGGGGTTCACCATGAACACTGAAGCTTTCTTT
TRBD2,-,TRBV11-1,TRBJ2-1,CASSLGTSGSNEQFF,TGTGCCAGCAGCTTAGGGACTAGCGGGAGCAATGAGCAGTTCTTC
-,-,TRBV5-1,TRBJ2-5,CASSGRVREETQYF,TGCGCCAGCAGCGGCAGGGTTCGGGAAGAGACCCAGTACTTC
TRBD1,-,TRBV4-1,TRBJ1-3,CASSQAGGSSGNTIYF,TGCGCCAGCAGCCAAGCAGGGGGCTCCTCTGGAAACACCATATATTTT
TRBD1,-,TRBV4-1,TRBJ1-1,CASSQDPQGADYGTEAFF,TGCGCCAGCAGCCAAGATCCCCAGGGGGCGGATTATGGCACTGAAGCTTTCTTT
TRBD1,-,TRBV14,TRBJ1-2,CASSQVHRGDRYGYTF,TGTGCCAGCAGCCAAGTCCACAGGGGGGATCGCTATGGCTACACCTTC
-,once,TRBV28,TRBJ2-7,CASSPQGLSYEQYF,TGTGCCAGCAGCCCACAGGGCCTCTCCTACGAGCAGTACTTC
-,-,TRBV7-9,TRBJ2-5,CASSPGEGETQYF,TGTGCCAGCAGCCCTGGCGAGGGAGAGACCCAGTACTTC
-,-,TRBV28,TRBJ2-7,CASKRTGSSYEQYF,TGTGCCAGCAAAAGAACAGGGTCCTCCTACGAGCAGTACTTC
-,-,TRBV2,TRBJ2-5,CASKVVALEGGTQYF,TGTGCCAGCAAAGTCGTCGCCCTAGAAGGGGGGACCCAGTACTTC
-,-,TRBV30,TRBJ2-3,CAWSVGQGTDTQYF,TGTGCCTGGAGTGTAGGGCAGGGTACAGATACGCAGTATTTT
-,-,TRBV6-1,TRBJ2-5,CASSEGHGTPKETQYF,TGTGCCAGCAGTGAAGGACATGGGACACCCAAAGAGACCCAGTACTTC
-,-,TRBV27,TRBJ1-5,CASSSRRGPQHF,TGTGCCAGCAGTTCCCGACGGGGGCCCCAGCATTTT
TRBD2,-,TRBV5-1,TRBJ2-5,CASSLVLAGQETQYF,TGCGCCAGCAGCTTGGTGCTAGCGGGGCAAGAGACCCAGTACTTC
-,once,TRBV7-3,TRBJ1-1,CASSPQGRAGQGRSEAFF,TGTGCCAGCAGCCCCCAGGGGCGCGCCGGGCAGGGAAGGTCTGAAGCTTTCTTT
TRBD1,once,TRBV2,TRBJ1-4,CASSGQGAQGEKLFF,TGTGCCAGCAGCGGACAGGGGGCGCAGGGTGAAAAACTGTTTTTT
TRBD2,-,TRBV9,TRBJ2-1,CASSAGSSGRAAEQFF,TGTGCCAGCAGCGCGGGATCTAGCGGGAGAGCTGCTGAGCAGTTCTTC
TRBD1,-,TRBV7-6,TRBJ1-4,CASSPTGVNEKLFF,TGTGCCAGCAGCCCCACAGGGGTTAATGAAAAACTGTTTTTT
-,-,TRBV5-4,TRBJ2-1,CASSLIETNEQFF,TGTGCCAGCAGCTTGATTGAGACTAATGAGCAGTTCTTC
-,few,TRBV4-3,TRBJ1-2,CASSQALGTLYGYTF,TGCGCCAGCAGCCAAGCTCTTGGGACTCTCTATGGCTACACCTTC
-,-,TRBV9,TRBJ2-7,CASSADNHGREQYF,TGTGCCAGCAGCGCGGACAACCACGGACGTGAGCAGTACTTC